This TCR beta chain was identified in a study of T cell responses to AZD1222 COVID-19 vaccine. Study-wide points: Repertoires in all cases were sampled only once the peak T cell response had passed. Donor demographics were predominantly white British with a female majority; clonal diversity may be underestimated. Nearly half of the spike-specific TCRs reportedly recognize variant regions that carry no mutations.

The repertoire was sequenced with immunoSEQ multiplex PCR; TCRdb's copy has only in-frame clones and lacks some. This sample has about 110,000 clones; roughly 82% occur once, and the top ten carry approximately 5%. This clone came up a few times. What it recognizes is unknown. This CDR3 has 13 residues. The ends were cut back, 6 bases at V and 2 bases at J, with 10 bases in the middle. Germline V lookup: CDR1 SNHLY, CDR2 FYNNEI. The clonotype was recovered from an adult in good health. Sequenced here: peripheral blood, sampled on day 0 of AZD1222 vaccination. This rearrangement joins TRBV2 to TRBJ2-5; D may be TRBD2 (5 bases). CDR3 sequence (DNA): TGTGCCAGCAGCCGGGATTTTCAAGAGACCCAGTACTTC. This gives the protein CASSRDFQETQYF.